These 18 T cell receptor beta chains were sequenced from one sample in a study of T cell responses to AZD1222 COVID-19 vaccine. Here immunoSEQ multiplex PCR was the method, and the copy in TCRdb shows in-frame clones only, minus some. Counted here are roughly 160,000 clones, 88% occurring once; the ten biggest clones make up around 5.9%. This sample comprised peripheral blood, obtained on day 0 of AZD1222 vaccination. These receptors were obtained from an adult in good health.

V gene TRBV19 combines with J gene TRBJ2-5; TRBD1 matches 12 bases. Unmatched junction bases numbered 10, after V lost 3 bases and J lost 5 bases. Germline V CDR1 and CDR2: LNHDA, SQIVND (reference sequence). The CDR3 is 17 residues long. The CDR3 sequence is CASSIGGQGARWETQYF. In DNA form, the CDR3 reads TGTGCCAGTAGTATTGGGGGACAGGGGGCGCGATGGGAGACCCAGTACTTC. The full variable domain, completed using reference TRBV19 and TRBJ2-5, is DGGITQSPKYLFRKEGQNVTLSCEQNLNHDAMYWYRQDPGQGLRLIYYSQIVNDFQKGDIAEGYSVSREKKESFPLTVTSAQKNPTAFYLCASSIGGQGARWETQYFGPGTRLLVL.

This chain joins TRBV7-6 and TRBJ2-1; 12 nucleotides agree with TRBD2. V shed 5 bases and J 3 bases; nucleotides not matched to a gene: 11. The CDR3 runs 18 residues. CDR1 and CDR2 from the germline V gene are SGHVS and FNYEAQ. The CDR3 loop reads CASSLLGLAGGGYNEQFF. The DNA for the CDR3 is TGTGCCAGCAGCCTTCTAGGGCTAGCGGGAGGGGGCTACAATGAGCAGTTCTTC. Looking up the rest from reference TRBV7-6 and TRBJ2-1 gives the full variable domain: GAGVSQSPRYKVTKRGQDVALRCDPISGHVSLYWYRQALGQGPEFLTYFNYEAQQDKSGLPNDRFSAERPEGSISTLTIQRTEQRDSAMYRCASSLLGLAGGGYNEQFFGPGTRLTVL.

The V gene is TRBV6-2 or TRBV6-3, the J gene TRBJ2-2; TRBD2 might be the D (5 bases). There are 14 residues in the CDR3. Germline V gene lookup returns CDR1 MNHEY and CDR2 SVGEGT. Deletions cut 4 bases from V and 6 bases from J, with 12 bases between. As DNA, the CDR3 is TGTGCCAGCAGTTCATCCGGACTCTCCGGGGAGCTGTTTTTT. It translates to CASSSSGLSGELFF.

A remark on this clone: The junction differs from germline at one of its ends, possibly a read error. V and J are TRBV11-2 and TRBJ2-7; no reliable D call. In germline, CDR1 is SGHAT, CDR2 FQNNGV. This CDR3 region has 10 residues. The CDR3 DNA follows: TGTGCCAGCAGCTCCGACGAGCAGTACTTC. This encodes CASSSDEQYF.

V usage is TRBV11-2 and J usage is TRBJ1-1; D not resolved. The CDR3 runs 13 residues. CDR1 is SGHAT and CDR2 is FQNNGV in the germline V gene. V was trimmed by 1 base and J by 5 bases, leaving 8 bases between them. The CDR3 nucleotides are TGTGCCAGCAGCTTAGTTGGTCGGACTGAAGCTTTCTTT. Its protein is CASSLVGRTEAFF. The full variable domain, with the rest looked up from reference TRBV11-2 and TRBJ1-1, is EAGVAQSPRYKIIEKRQSVAFWCNPISGHATLYWYQQILGQGPKLLIQFQNNGVVDDSQLPKDRFSAERLKGVDSTLKIQPAKLEDSAVYLCASSLVGRTEAFFGQGTRLTVV.

CDR3 DNA sequence: TGTGCCAGCAGCTTCGGGGGAATTTCCTACGAGCAGTACTTC. Protein sequence: CASSFGGISYEQYF. The chain links TRBV7-2 to TRBJ2-7, with D maybe TRBD2 (6 bases). Germline V gene lookup returns CDR1 SGHTA and CDR2 FQGNSA. The CDR3 runs 14 residues. The ends were cut back, 3 bases at V and 1 base at J, with 10 bases in the middle.

This clone was detected only a few times. CDR3 sequence: CAISESTSDYQPQHF. The CDR3 DNA sequence: TGTGCCATCAGTGAGTCGACGTCGGATTATCAGCCCCAGCATTTT. The chain uses TRBV10-3 and TRBJ1-5; no clear D gene. The CDR3 runs 15 residues. Germline V lookup: CDR1 ENHRY, CDR2 SYGVKD. The V gene lost 0 bases and the J gene lost 5 bases, with 11 bases spanning the gap.

The genes are TRBV15 and TRBJ1-6, with D perhaps TRBD1 (5 bases). Trimming took 5 bases from V and 7 from J, leaving 12 bases between them. This CDR3 region has 14 residues. In germline, CDR1 is LNHNV, CDR2 YYDKDF (reference sequence). The DNA for the CDR3 is TGTGCCACCAGCGGCAGGGCCCCGAATTCACCCCTCCACTTT. It codes for CATSGRAPNSPLHF.

The genes are TRBV6-5 and TRBJ1-1; D is unresolved. This CDR3 contains 13 residues. Per germline, CDR1 MNHEY and CDR2 SVGAGI. Trimming stripped 8 bases from V and 4 bases from J, with 14 bases between. CDR3: CASHGPLSTEAFF. The CDR3 nucleotides read TGTGCCAGCCACGGTCCCCTTAGCACTGAAGCTTTCTTT.

The chain uses TRBV5-4 and TRBJ2-5; D possibly corresponds to TRBD2 (6 bases). The CDR3 runs to 14 residues. V lost 4 bases, J lost 7 bases, and 17 bases lay in between. Germline values: CDR1 SGHNT, CDR2 YYREEE (reference sequence). This chain's CDR3 is CASSRSGAHGTQYF. The CDR3 coding sequence is TGTGCCAGCAGCCGTAGCGGCGCCCATGGGACCCAGTACTTC.

This rearrangement joins TRBV19 to TRBJ1-5; D remains ambiguous. V gave up 6 bases and J gave up 4 bases, with 13 bases separating them. The CDR3 runs to 14 residues. Germline loops: CDR1 LNHDA, CDR2 SQIVND (reference sequence). The CDR3 DNA follows: TGTGCCAGTAGCAACGACGGCTTTAATCAGCCCCAGCATTTT. Protein sequence: CASSNDGFNQPQHF.

The rearrangement joins TRBV11-3 to TRBJ2-5, with no clear D. Germline lookup yields CDR1 SGHNT and CDR2 YENEEA. Trimming removed 5 bases at V and 4 bases at J, with 11 bases between. The CDR3 has 13 residues. The CDR3 is CASSLNPGETQYF. For the CDR3, the DNA is TGTGCCAGCAGCCTGAACCCGGGAGAGACCCAGTACTTC.

The chain links TRBV29-1 to TRBJ2-1; D is ambiguous. CDR3 length equals 13 residues. Per the germline V gene, CDR1 is SQVTM and CDR2 is ANQGSEA. With 3 bases removed from V and 1 base from J, the gap between germline ends came to 7 bases. The DNA of the CDR3 is TGCAGCGTTGAGAAAGGGTCCTACAATGAGCAGTTCTTC. Amino acids: CSVEKGSYNEQFF.

V gene TRBV2 combines with J gene TRBJ1-5; 10 bases are shared with TRBD1. This CDR3 spans 15 amino acids. The germline gives CDR1 SNHLY, CDR2 FYNNEI. V lost 8 bases and J lost 3; bases outside the gene matches: 7. The CDR3 nucleotides read TGTGCCAGCCGTAGACAGGGGGCGTACAATCAGCCCCAGCATTTT. Its translation: CASRRQGAYNQPQHF. Drawing the rest from reference TRBV2 and TRBJ1-5, the complete variable domain is EPEVTQTPSHQVTQMGQEVILRCVPISNHLYFYWYRQILGQKVEFLVSFYNNEISEKSEIFDDQFSVERPDGSNFTLKIRSTKLEDSAMYFCASRRQGAYNQPQHFGDGTRLSIL.

The chain links TRBV6-5 to TRBJ1-5; D remains unclear. The length of the CDR3 is 15 residues. Deletions cut 5 bases from V and 0 bases from J, with 11 bases between. The germline CDR1 and CDR2 sequences are MNHEY and SVGAGI. CDR3 sequence reads: CASSKRALSNQPQHF. The CDR3 coding sequence is TGTGCCAGCAGTAAGAGGGCCCTTAGCAATCAGCCCCAGCATTTT.

The genes are TRBV12-3 or TRBV12-4 and TRBJ2-5; D may match TRBD1 or TRBD2 (6 bases each). Trimming left V 5 bases short and J 5 bases short, with 9 bases between. The CDR3 runs to 12 residues. The CDR3 DNA sequence: TGTGCCAGCAGTCCCGGGGGCGAGACCCAGTACTTC. It yields the protein CASSPGGETQYF.

There are a few counts of this clone. The chain uses TRBV9 and TRBJ1-1, with D maybe TRBD1 (5 bases). Trimming pared 0 bases from V and 0 bases from J, leaving 9 bases between. CDR1 is SGDLS and CDR2 is YYNGEE in the germline V gene. The CDR3 extends over 15 amino acids. The CDR3 nucleotides are TGTGCCAGCAGCGTAGTAGGGGAAATGAACACTGAAGCTTTCTTT. Protein sequence: CASSVVGEMNTEAFF.

The chain combines TRBV28 with TRBJ1-2; maybe TRBD1 (6 bases). CDR1 and CDR2 from the germline V gene are MDHEN and SYDVKM. The CDR3 extends over 15 amino acids. Trimming stripped 2 bases from V and 7 bases from J, with 17 bases between. The CDR3 loop reads CASSLGSGAGGGYTF. The CDR3 DNA follows: TGTGCCAGCAGTTTAGGCTCGGGGGCGGGAGGTGGCTACACCTTC.